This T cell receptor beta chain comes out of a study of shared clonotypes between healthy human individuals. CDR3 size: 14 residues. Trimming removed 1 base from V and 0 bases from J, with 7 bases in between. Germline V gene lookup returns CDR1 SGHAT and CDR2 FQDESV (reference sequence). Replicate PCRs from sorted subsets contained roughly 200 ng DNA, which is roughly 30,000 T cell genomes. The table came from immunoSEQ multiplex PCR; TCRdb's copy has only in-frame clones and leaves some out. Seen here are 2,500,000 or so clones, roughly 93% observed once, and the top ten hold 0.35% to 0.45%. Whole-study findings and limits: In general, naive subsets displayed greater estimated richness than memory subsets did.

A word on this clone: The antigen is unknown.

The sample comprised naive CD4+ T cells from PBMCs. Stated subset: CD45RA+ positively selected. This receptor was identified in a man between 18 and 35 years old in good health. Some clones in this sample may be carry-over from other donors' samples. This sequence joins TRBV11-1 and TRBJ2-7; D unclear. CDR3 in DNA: TGTGCCAGCAGCTTAGGGCTTTCCTCCTACGAGCAGTACTTC. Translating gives CASSLGLSSYEQYF.